Below, 30 T cell receptor beta chains from the same sample are listed, as sequenced in a study of graft-versus-host responses after intestinal transplantation. The method was immunoSEQ multiplex PCR; TCRdb's version includes in-frame clones alone and lacks a portion of them. The sample has roughly 98,000 clones; over 80% are singletons. What these receptors recognize is not known. The sample consisted of unstimulated CD8+ T cells sorted from spleen or lymph node cells, taken before transplant. The receptors come from a human donor who was the organ donor for an intestinal transplant.

The gene calls are TRBV19 and TRBJ2-1; 7 bases are a match to TRBD1. CDR1 and CDR2 (germline): LNHDA, SQIVND (reference sequence). The J segment lost 3 bases and the V segment lost 8 bases, leaving 4 bases of the junction unmatched. The length of the CDR3 is 13 residues. In nucleotides, the CDR3 is TGTGCCAGTGCGACAGGGTTCTACAATGAGCAGTTCTTC. It translates to CASATGFYNEQFF.

CDR3 amino acids: CASSQGLAGRETQYF. DNA for the CDR3: TGTGCCAGCAGTCAGGGACTAGCGGGGCGGGAGACCCAGTACTTC. The chain employs TRBV6-5 and TRBJ2-5, with 13 bases fitting TRBD2. The CDR3 is made up of 15 amino acids. Germline trimming cut 5 bases from V and 5 bases from J; bases unmatched to any gene: 5. The germline V gene encodes CDR1 MNHEY and CDR2 SVGAGI.

This clone was detected only once. The V call is TRBV9, the J call TRBJ2-3; 7 bases match TRBD1. V was pared by 3 bases and J by 3 bases, with 7 bases of the junction left unmatched. This CDR3 has 15 residues. Germline V lookup: CDR1 SGDLS, CDR2 YYNGEE. CDR3 sequence reads: CASSEGATRTDTQYF. In DNA form, the CDR3 reads TGTGCCAGCAGCGAGGGGGCCACTAGGACAGATACGCAGTATTTT. The full variable domain, rest sourced from reference TRBV9 and TRBJ2-3, is DSGVTQTPKHLITATGQRVTLRCSPRSGDLSVYWYQQSLDQGLQFLIQYYNGEERAKGNILERFSAQQFPDLHSELNLSSLELGDSALYFCASSEGATRTDTQYFGPGTRLTVL.

This chain joins TRBV19 and TRBJ1-2; D is uncertain. This CDR3 has 13 residues. Germline CDR1 reads LNHDA; CDR2 reads SQIVND (reference sequence). Between the trimmed V and J ends, which lost 7 bases and 6 bases, there was a span of 15 bases. CDR3 sequence (DNA): TGTGCCAGTACCCCGCCCGACTTCCATGGCTACACCTTC. Amino acid sequence: CASTPPDFHGYTF.

This chain's CDR3 is CASGRGTGFNQPQHF. The CDR3 coding sequence is TGTGCTAGTGGGAGGGGGACAGGGTTCAATCAGCCCCAGCATTTT. V gene TRBV12-5 combines with J gene TRBJ1-5; 9 bases line up with TRBD1. CDR3 length: 15 residues. J gave up 3 bases and V 6 bases, and 6 bases lay outside the gene matches. Germline-derived CDR1 and CDR2 are LGHNT and FRNRAP.

The chain has TRBV5-6 and TRBJ1-1; D perhaps matches TRBD1 (6 bases). Trimming pared 3 bases from V and 0 bases from J, leaving 15 bases between. This CDR3 is built from 16 residues. Germline values: CDR1 SGHDT, CDR2 YYEEEE. This chain's CDR3 is CASSSFSQGMNTEAFF. CDR3 nucleotide sequence: TGTGCCAGCAGCTCGTTCTCCCAGGGGATGAACACTGAAGCTTTCTTT.

The chain is built from TRBV19 and TRBJ2-7; D perhaps matches TRBD2 (5 bases). V dropped 5 bases and J dropped 2 bases, with 13 bases sitting between them. The V gene's germline CDR1 is LNHDA and CDR2 SQIVND (reference sequence). CDR3 length: 14 amino acids. CDR3 in DNA: TGTGCCAGTAGTCCGACTACCCCGGCCTACGAGCAGTACTTC. This translates into CASSPTTPAYEQYF.

The chain joins TRBV4-1 to TRBJ1-5, with D uncertain. The CDR3 is 17 residues long. V was cut by 0 bases and J by 0 bases, with 12 bases left in between. Per the germline V gene, CDR1 is MGHRA and CDR2 is YSYEKL. CDR3 protein: CASSQEVETYSNQPQHF. DNA for the CDR3: TGCGCCAGCAGCCAAGAAGTCGAGACTTATAGCAATCAGCCCCAGCATTTT.

This chain uses TRBV7-2 with TRBJ2-7; no definite D call. V dropped 2 bases and J dropped 4 bases, with 12 bases sitting between them. CDR1 and CDR2 from the germline V gene are SGHTA and FQGNSA. The CDR3 spans 14 residues. In nucleotides, the CDR3 is TGTGCCAGCAGCTTAATAACAGATTCTTACGAGCAGTACTTC. It specifies CASSLITDSYEQYF. The variable domain in full, completed from reference TRBV7-2 and TRBJ2-7, reads GAGVSQSPSNKVTEKGKDVELRCDPISGHTALYWYRQSLGQGLEFLIYFQGNSAPDKSGLPSDRFSAERTGGSVSTLTIQRTQQEDSAVYLCASSLITDSYEQYFGPGTRLTVT.

The CDR3 spells CASSDTGGSGANVLTF. As DNA, the CDR3 is TGTGCCAGCAGTGACACAGGGGGCTCTGGGGCCAACGTCCTGACTTTC. The chain links TRBV6-4 to TRBJ2-6, with 8 bases lining up with TRBD1. The V gene's germline CDR1 is MRHNA and CDR2 SNTAGT. This CDR3 has 16 amino acids. Unmatched junction bases numbered 0, after V lost 2 bases and J lost 0 bases.

The gene calls are TRBV7-9 and TRBJ1-2, with D maybe TRBD1 (6 bases). V was pared by 7 bases and J by 0 bases, with 15 bases between. The germline V gene encodes CDR1 SEHNR and CDR2 FQNEAQ (reference sequence). CDR3 length equals 15 residues. The DNA of the CDR3 is TGTGCCAGCACCCAAGCCAACAGGGCTAACTATGGCTACACCTTC. Amino acid sequence: CASTQANRANYGYTF.

This chain joins TRBV9 and TRBJ2-1; 13 bases are a match to TRBD2. J gave up 6 bases and V 3 bases, and 12 bases lay outside the gene matches. Per the germline V gene, CDR1 is SGDLS and CDR2 is YYNGEE. The CDR3 is 18 amino acids. CDR3 coding DNA: TGTGCCAGCAGCGGCCGACTAGCGGGAGGCCTTATTGGCAATGAGCAGTTCTTC. The encoded protein is CASSGRLAGGLIGNEQFF.

The CDR3 DNA reads TGTGCTAGTGGTTTGTTTCAGGGTTGGGGCAGAAAAAATGAAAAACTGTTTTTT. Protein: CASGLFQGWGRKNEKLFF. This sequence joins TRBV12-5 and TRBJ1-4; TRBD1 might be the D (5 bases). CDR1 is LGHNT and CDR2 is FRNRAP in the germline V gene. Trimming stripped 2 bases from V and 5 bases from J, with 21 bases between. This CDR3 has 18 residues.

V and J are TRBV14 and TRBJ2-7, with D perhaps matching TRBD2 (6 bases). Trimming took 3 bases from V and 2 from J, leaving 14 bases between them. The germline gives CDR1 SGHDN, CDR2 FVKESK. The CDR3 runs to 15 residues. The CDR3 reads CASSQLRETAYEQYF. DNA for the CDR3: TGTGCCAGCAGCCAGCTACGGGAGACAGCCTACGAGCAGTACTTC.

In this sample, this clone turned up a few times. The chain's CDR3 is CASSRDRYSNQPQHF. The CDR3 region has the DNA TGCGCCAGCAGCCGAGACAGATATAGCAATCAGCCCCAGCATTTT. The chain joins TRBV4-1 to TRBJ1-5; D possibly corresponds to TRBD1 (5 bases). V dropped 4 bases and J dropped 0 bases, with 10 bases sitting between them. CDR3 size: 15 residues. CDR1 and CDR2 (germline): MGHRA, YSYEKL.

This rearrangement joins TRBV7-9 to TRBJ1-2, with D unclear. The CDR3 is made up of 14 amino acids. Per the germline V gene, CDR1 is SEHNR and CDR2 is FQNEAQ (reference sequence). Trimming stripped 6 bases from V and 1 base from J, with 12 bases between. CDR3 nucleotides: TGTGCCAGCAGACCGGACGGGATTAACTATGGCTACACCTTC. It specifies CASRPDGINYGYTF.

The chain joins TRBV11-2 to TRBJ1-5, with D uncertain. This CDR3 has 14 residues. Trimming stripped 5 bases from V and 8 bases from J, with 16 bases between. In germline, CDR1 is SGHAT, CDR2 FQNNGV. The CDR3 DNA reads TGTGCCAGCAGCGAGTCGTCCGGGAATGAGCCCCAGCATTTT. Its translation: CASSESSGNEPQHF.

CDR3 bases: TGTGCCAGCAGCTTGTCCTTGGGTACAGGGTACGAGCAGTACTTC. Its translation: CASSLSLGTGYEQYF. The chain carries TRBV11-2 and TRBJ2-7, with D perhaps TRBD1 (6 bases). Germline assignment: CDR1 SGHAT and CDR2 FQNNGV. Trimming removed 3 bases from V and 4 bases from J, with 16 bases in between. This CDR3 contains 15 residues.

V and J are TRBV19 and TRBJ2-1; 9 bases agree with TRBD1. The junction had 10 bases not matched to a gene; V was cut back by 5 bases and J by 5 bases. Germline lookup yields CDR1 LNHDA and CDR2 SQIVND (reference sequence). The CDR3 is 16 residues long. The CDR3 region is CASSSLDRGLDNEQFF. The DNA for the CDR3 is TGTGCCAGTAGTTCCCTGGACAGGGGTCTCGACAATGAGCAGTTCTTC.

This chain joins TRBV4-1 and TRBJ2-5; 11 bases align to TRBD2. Judging by the DNA end, TRBJ2-7 fits better; the J call may be wrong. The CDR3 has 15 residues. CDR1 MGHRA and CDR2 YSYEKL come from the germline V gene. CDR3 in amino acids: CASSQLTSGTYEQYF. The CDR3 bases are TGCGCCAGCAGCCAACTGACTAGCGGGACTTACGAGCAGTACTTC.

The chain employs TRBV4-1 and TRBJ1-4; D might be TRBD1 (5 bases). From germline, CDR1 is MGHRA and CDR2 YSYEKL. The CDR3 contains 16 residues. Trimming shortened V by 3 bases and J by 8 bases, and 19 bases separated the two germline ends. CDR3 region: CASSQPQGGLREKLFF. CDR3 sequence (DNA): TGCGCCAGCAGCCAGCCTCAGGGTGGGTTGCGGGAAAAACTGTTTTTT.

V and J are TRBV7-9 and TRBJ2-7; the D gene is possibly TRBD1 (5 bases). The ends were cut back, 6 bases at V and 4 bases at J, with 13 bases in the middle. The CDR3 extends over 13 amino acids. Looked up from germline, CDR1 is SEHNR and CDR2 is FQNEAQ (reference sequence). The CDR3 DNA reads as TGTGCCAGCAGTTCGGACACCCCGTACGAGCAGTACTTC. Its protein is CASSSDTPYEQYF.

The chain is built from TRBV19 and TRBJ2-3, with unresolved D. Trimming took 3 bases from V and 3 from J, leaving 13 bases between them. CDR1 LNHDA and CDR2 SQIVND come from the germline V gene (reference sequence). The CDR3 extends over 15 amino acids. The CDR3 is CASSISYSWTDTQYF. Here the CDR3 DNA reads TGTGCCAGTAGTATCTCTTATAGCTGGACAGATACGCAGTATTTT.

The genes are TRBV4-2 and TRBJ2-6; tentatively, D is TRBD2 (7 bases). This CDR3 contains 16 residues. Trimming cost V 0 bases and J 4 bases, with 10 bases left between them. Germline V gene lookup returns CDR1 LGHNA and CDR2 YNFKEQ. As DNA, the CDR3 is TGTGCCAGCAGCCAAGATACGGGGGGCGGGGCCAACGTCCTGACTTTC. As protein: CASSQDTGGGANVLTF.

This sequence joins TRBV11-1 and TRBJ2-5, with 8 bases that match TRBD2. The J call may not be correct, given that the DNA end is closer to TRBJ2-7. Germline CDR1 SGHAT, CDR2 FQDESV (reference sequence). The CDR3 is 14 residues long. CDR3 sequence reads: CASSPGGAYGEQYF. CDR3 in DNA: TGTGCCAGCAGCCCCGGGGGGGCATATGGCGAGCAGTACTTC.

The chain joins TRBV6-6 to TRBJ2-7, with D perhaps matching TRBD1 (6 bases). CDR1 is MNHNY, CDR2 SVGAGI, per germline (reference sequence). Trimming took 5 bases from V and 4 from J, leaving 18 bases between them. CDR3 length equals 15 residues. Here the CDR3 reads CASSLNRDTSYEQYF. The CDR3 DNA is TGTGCCAGCAGTCTTAACCGGGACACTTCTTACGAGCAGTACTTC.

This clone has only one observation. The chain has TRBV7-9 and TRBJ1-2; a possible D gene is TRBD1 (5 bases). Germline V gene lookup returns CDR1 SEHNR and CDR2 FQNEAQ (reference sequence). V lost 10 bases and J 8 bases, leaving 11 bases between the germline ends. The CDR3 is made up of 10 amino acids. CDR3 in amino acids: CATQGYGYTF. CDR3 nucleotides: TGTGCCACCCAGGGTTACGGCTACACCTTC. Combining the CDR3 with reference TRBV7-9 and TRBJ1-2 gives the whole variable domain DTGVSQNPRHKITKRGQNVTFRCDPISEHNRLYWYRQTLGQGPEFLTYFQNEAQLEKSRLLSDRFSAERPKGSFSTLEIQRTEQGDSAMYLCATQGYGYTFGSGTRLTVV.

The sample holds one count of this clone. The chain uses TRBV4-2 and TRBJ1-1; possible D gene TRBD1, 6 bases. CDR3 length equals 14 residues. V gave up 7 bases and J gave up 2 bases, with 14 bases separating them. Per the germline V gene, CDR1 is LGHNA and CDR2 is YNFKEQ. CDR3 residues: CASTRTVENTEAFF. As DNA, the CDR3 is TGTGCCAGCACCCGGACAGTTGAAAACACTGAAGCTTTCTTT.

The chain links TRBV29-1 to TRBJ2-7; 13 bases are a match to TRBD2. Germline CDR1 SQVTM, CDR2 ANQGSEA. The CDR3 runs to 13 residues. The J segment lost 3 bases and the V segment lost 6 bases, leaving 2 bases of the junction unmatched. The CDR3 DNA reads as TGCAGCGTAGGACTAGCGGGGGACTACGAGCAGTACTTC. As protein: CSVGLAGDYEQYF.

This CDR3 is CASSFRLAVQETQYF. The CDR3 region has the DNA TGTGCCAGCAGTTTCAGGCTAGCGGTTCAAGAGACCCAGTACTTC. The chain joins TRBV28 to TRBJ2-5; 7 bases are shared with TRBD2. This CDR3 is 15 amino acids long. The germline V gene encodes CDR1 MDHEN and CDR2 SYDVKM. Trimming removed 3 bases from V and 2 bases from J; junction bases left unmatched: 6.